The TCR beta chain described here comes from a study of control samples from healthy donors and cancer patients. The J segment lost 3 bases and the V segment lost 8 bases, leaving 8 bases of the junction unmatched. CDR3 length: 14 amino acids. Germline V gives CDR1 LNHDA, CDR2 SQIVND (reference sequence). The data were produced by immunoSEQ multiplex PCR, yet TCRdb's version contains in-frame clones alone and is incomplete. The profile shows 350,000 to 450,000 clones, 90% of them singletons. Sequenced sample: PBMCs. The source is a middle-aged man with head and neck cancer. The gene calls are TRBV19 and TRBJ2-3; 7 nucleotides align to TRBD1. This CDR3 reads CASHNRGLTDTQYF. DNA of the CDR3: TGTGCCAGTCATAACAGGGGATTAACAGATACGCAGTATTTT.